Reported below is one T cell receptor (beta chain). Here immunoSEQ multiplex PCR was the method, and the copy in TCRdb shows in-frame clones only, minus some. The sample shows 60,000 to 70,000 clones, 88% of them seen only once. Between the trimmed V and J ends, which lost 6 bases and 8 bases, there was a span of 11 bases. In germline, CDR1 is SQVTM, CDR2 ANQGSEA. The length of the CDR3 is 10 residues. The data are from a study of blood T cell repertoires in COVID-19. The rearrangement links TRBV29-1 to TRBJ2-7; possible D gene TRBD2, 5 bases. The sequence derives from a woman between 35 and 50 years old who had recovered from COVID-19. Sequencing was carried out using PBMCs or T cells enriched from blood (not recorded which). Here the CDR3 reads CSVVREQQYF. CDR3 nucleotides: TGCAGCGTCGTCCGGGAACAGCAGTACTTC.